This TCR beta chain came from a study of CD8+CD57+ T cells in acquired aplastic anemia. Study background: When averaged, DNA from sorted CD4+ and CD8+ cells came to 3 to 4 ug. Findings and limits, study-wide: In common between the patients and the controls were approximately 28 CD8+ CDR3 sequences. Statistical testing detected no significant gap in CD8+ Simpson's diversity between patients and controls.

Only patients with CD8+CD57+ cell expansion on flow cytometry were chosen for sequencing. With no exception, the patients had severe acquired aplastic anemia. CDR1 and CDR2 (germline): LNHDA, SQIVND (reference sequence). Trimming pared 6 bases from V and 7 bases from J, leaving 13 bases between. The CDR3 runs to 13 residues. Genomic DNA served as template for TCR beta VDJ and CDR3 profiling. MiXCR, applied by TCRdb to the reads, yields one record per CDR3 protein. The sample has about 58,000 distinct CDR3 sequences, around 57% seen once. For this clonotype: Antigen: not known.

What was sequenced was sorted CD4+, CD8+, or CD8+CD57+ T cells (not recorded which) from PBMCs. This TCR was sampled from a human donor with aplastic anemia. The chain couples TRBV19 to TRBJ1-5, with D possibly being TRBD1 (6 bases). CDR3 nucleotide sequence: TGTGCCAGTAGAGTGGGGGCCGGACAGCCCCAGCATTTT. This sequence encodes CASRVGAGQPQHF.